The 13 T cell receptor beta chains in this list originate from one sample, sequenced in a study of molecular identifiers for immune sequencing clone quantification. TCRdb passed the PCR reads through MiXCR, listing each CDR3 protein once. The sample includes roughly 320,000 distinct CDR3 sequences, roughly a quarter seen only once; the top ten take about 0.74%. The sequencing input was naive CD8+ T cells from blood, with Jurkat cell RNA spiked in. Subset denoted: FACS-sorted CD8+CD4-CCR7+CD45RA+ naive T cells. These TCRs come from a human donor in good health. Some libraries in this study had Jurkat cell RNA spiked in.

This clonotype has at least ten counts. The chain has TRBV4-1 and TRBJ1-5; D not resolved. This CDR3 is built from 15 residues. Trimming stripped 0 bases from V and 4 bases from J, with 10 bases between. Germline CDR1 reads MGHRA; CDR2 reads YSYEKL. DNA for the CDR3: TGCGCCAGCAGCCAAGAATTCGCGGAGAATCAGCCCCAGCATTTT. Amino acid sequence: CASSQEFAENQPQHF.

This clonotype showed up many times. The chain combines TRBV29-1 with TRBJ2-1; D is perhaps TRBD2 (5 bases). V was pared by 3 bases and J by 8 bases, with 11 bases between. Germline CDR1 and CDR2: SQVTM and ANQGSEA. The CDR3 extends over 12 amino acids. DNA of the CDR3: TGCAGCGTTGAGGGAGCCCGCGATGAGCAGTTCTTC. This encodes CSVEGARDEQFF.

This clonotype was observed many times. The chain joins TRBV3-1 to TRBJ1-5; 7 bases match TRBD1. The CDR3 is made up of 16 amino acids. V trimming: 3 bases; J trimming: 0 bases; junction bases outside the gene matches: 5. Per the germline V gene, CDR1 is LGHDT and CDR2 is YNNKEL (reference sequence). CDR3 sequence: CASSQETGNSNQPQHF. In nucleotides, the CDR3 is TGTGCCAGCAGCCAGGAGACAGGGAATAGCAATCAGCCCCAGCATTTT.

At least ten counts were recorded for this clonotype. The V and J genes are TRBV7-6 and TRBJ1-1, with D perhaps TRBD1 (6 bases). Germline CDR1 reads SGHVS; CDR2 reads FNYEAQ. The CDR3 covers 14 residues. Trimming pared 0 bases from V and 5 bases from J, leaving 10 bases between. Here the CDR3 DNA reads TGTGCCAGCAGCTTAGCGCAGGGGCCAACTGAAGCTTTCTTT. This codes for CASSLAQGPTEAFF.

This clonotype showed up many times. The rearrangement links TRBV5-4 to TRBJ2-3; D possibly corresponds to TRBD2 (6 bases). CDR1 is SGHNT, CDR2 YYREEE, per germline (reference sequence). Between the trimmed V and J ends, which lost 0 bases and 2 bases, there was a span of 16 bases. There are 17 residues in the CDR3. In DNA form, the CDR3 reads TGTGCCAGCAGCTTGGTGGGTAGCGGACCAACCACAGATACGCAGTATTTT. It translates to CASSLVGSGPTTDTQYF. Looking up the rest from reference TRBV5-4 and TRBJ2-3 gives the full variable domain: ETGVTQSPTHLIKTRGQQVTLRCSSQSGHNTVSWYQQALGQGPQFIFQYYREEENGRGNFPPRFSGLQFPNYSSELNVNALELDDSALYLCASSLVGSGPTTDTQYFGPGTRLTVL.

This clonotype came up many times. V usage is TRBV5-1 and J usage is TRBJ2-7; 8 nucleotides match TRBD1. Germline V lookup: CDR1 SGHRS, CDR2 YFSETQ. The CDR3 covers 14 residues. The trim removed 3 bases at V and 2 bases at J, leaving 4 bases unmatched. CDR3 sequence reads: CASSSDRDPYEQYF. In DNA, the CDR3 is TGCGCCAGCAGCTCGGACAGGGACCCCTACGAGCAGTACTTC.

This sequence joins TRBV7-2 and TRBJ2-1; TRBD2 agrees at 11 bases. The CDR3 is 19 residues long. Germline V gene data show CDR1 as SGHTA and CDR2 as FQGNSA. The V segment lost 1 base and the J segment 0 bases; nucleotides outside the gene matches: 8. The CDR3 here is CASSLETLAGVRSYNEQFF. CDR3 DNA: TGTGCCAGCAGCTTAGAGACACTAGCGGGGGTTCGCTCCTACAATGAGCAGTTCTTC. Together with reference TRBV7-2 and TRBJ2-1, the CDR3 gives the full variable domain: GAGVSQSPSNKVTEKGKDVELRCDPISGHTALYWYRQSLGQGLEFLIYFQGNSAPDKSGLPSDRFSAERTGGSVSTLTIQRTQQEDSAVYLCASSLETLAGVRSYNEQFFGPGTRLTVL.

This clonotype was found many times. The chain combines TRBV4-1 with TRBJ2-1, with D hard to call. Germline-derived CDR1 and CDR2 are MGHRA and YSYEKL. V gave up 2 bases and J gave up 5 bases, with 13 bases separating them. CDR3 length: 15 residues. The CDR3 reads CASSQLATVNNEQFF. CDR3 in DNA: TGCGCCAGCAGCCAACTGGCTACAGTGAACAATGAGCAGTTCTTC.

Notes on this clonotype: Since the CDR3 does not end with the conserved phenylalanine or tryptophan, this likely comes from a read error. V and J are TRBV7-9 and TRBJ1-2, with TRBD1 matching over 7 bases. This CDR3 has 14 amino acids. CDR1 and CDR2 (germline): SEHNR, FQNEAQ (reference sequence). Unmatched junction bases numbered 7, after V lost 5 bases and J lost 4 bases. The DNA of the CDR3 is TGTGCCAGCAGCGAGGGGGCGGCGGTCTATGGCTACACCTCC. Amino acids: CASSEGAAVYGYTS.

This clonotype was detected a few times. The V call is TRBV3-1, the J call TRBJ2-3; no firm D call. V was trimmed by 0 bases and J by 4 bases, leaving 5 bases between them. The V gene's germline CDR1 is LGHDT and CDR2 YNNKEL (reference sequence). The CDR3 extends over 13 amino acids. The CDR3 DNA reads TGTGCCAGCAGCCAAGAAGAGGCAGATACGCAGTATTTT. Its protein product is CASSQEEADTQYF.

The rearrangement uses TRBV6-2 or TRBV6-3 and TRBJ1-5, with 7 bases identical to TRBD1. V was clipped by 2 bases and J by 0 bases; unmatched bases: 7. Germline V CDR1 and CDR2: MNHEY, SVGEGT. This CDR3 has 17 amino acids. The CDR3 DNA sequence: TGTGCCAGCAGTTACGGCGGGACAGCGTATAGCAATCAGCCCCAGCATTTT. Amino acid sequence: CASSYGGTAYSNQPQHF.

The J gene is TRBJ2-6, the V gene TRBV6-2 or TRBV6-3; TRBD2 matches 8 bases. CDR1 MNHEY and CDR2 SVGEGT come from the germline V gene. V was clipped by 5 bases and J by 2 bases; unmatched bases: 11. The CDR3 length is 18 residues. CDR3 sequence (DNA): TGTGCCAGCAGTAAATATCGTCAGGGACTAGCTGGGGCCAACGTCCTGACTTTC. Its protein is CASSKYRQGLAGANVLTF.

This clonotype showed up many times. The chain recombines TRBV29-1 with TRBJ2-3; D remains ambiguous. Germline loops: CDR1 SQVTM, CDR2 ANQGSEA. V was pared by 8 bases and J by 6 bases, with 18 bases between. The CDR3 is 13 amino acids. This CDR3 reads CSRSSGLGDTQYF. The CDR3 DNA is TGCAGCAGATCTAGTGGGCTAGGTGATACGCAGTATTTT.